These T cell receptor beta chains were read from a single sample in a study of T cell changes during pregnancy in multiple sclerosis. Method: immunoSEQ multiplex PCR; TCRdb's copy keeps in-frame clones and lacks some. The table lists fewer than 90,000 clones, 94% of them singletons, with about 1.7% in the top ten. This specimen was peripheral blood, taken after pregnancy. These receptors all stem from a female donor in good health, enrolled as a control in a pregnancy study. Each CDR3 is given with its conserved first and last residue. The order of the fields is J gene, clone size, V gene, D gene, CDR3 length, CDR3 DNA, CDR3 protein. The D gene is left open where the match is weak. Part of the rows lack a size; the others show once, few, many or a class for expanded clones.

TRBJ2-7 - TRBV6-5 - 14 TGTGCCAGCAGTTACTTAGAGGGTGGGTACGAGCAGTACTTC CASSYLEGGYEQYF
TRBJ2-7 - TRBV6-5 TRBD2 15 TGTGCCAGCAGTTACCTAGCGGGAGTCACGTACGAGCAGTACTTC CASSYLAGVTYEQYF
TRBJ1-1 few TRBV27 - 15 TGTGCCAGCAGCCCAAGCCCAATTATGAACACTGAAGCTTTCTTT CASSPSPIMNTEAFF
TRBJ1-5 - TRBV19 TRBD1 15 TGTGCCAGTAGTGTACAGGGGACATCCAATCAGCCCCAGCATTTT CASSVQGTSNQPQHF
TRBJ2-1 - TRBV2 - 14 TGTGCCAGCAGTGTAGGTGGAGCGCACAATGAGCAGTTCTTC CASSVGGAHNEQFF
TRBJ2-1 - TRBV5-6 TRBD2 16 TGTGCCAGCAGCTTACCGGGACTAGCGGGAGTTCATGAGCAGTTCTTC CASSLPGLAGVHEQFF
TRBJ1-2 - TRBV28 TRBD1 15 TGTGCCAGCAGTCCGGGACAGGGGCACAACTATGGCTACACCTTC CASSPGQGHNYGYTF
TRBJ2-2 - TRBV5-1 TRBD2 15 TGCGCCAGCAGCTTTAGCGGGAGTGAGACCGGGGAGCTGTTTTTT CASSFSGSETGELFF
TRBJ2-7 - TRBV10-3 - 13 TGTGCCATCTCCCAGGGACAAGAGGACGAGCAGTACTTC CAISQGQEDEQYF
TRBJ2-3 once TRBV15 - 12 TGTGCCACCCGGTCAACCACAGATACGCAGTATTTT CATRSTTDTQYF
TRBJ2-1 - TRBV19 TRBD2 14 TGTGCCAAAAACGACCTAGCGGGGGTCAATGAGCAGTTCTTC CAKNDLAGVNEQFF
TRBJ2-1 - TRBV14 TRBD1 14 TGTGCCAGCAGGAGGGGGCCCCCACACAATGAGCAGTTCTTC CASRRGPPHNEQFF
TRBJ2-3 - TRBV7-9 TRBD1 17 TGTGCCGAGCAGGGACAGGGAGTAGCGGGCAGCACAGATACGCAGTATTTT CAEQGQGVAGSTDTQYF
TRBJ2-1 - TRBV7-2 TRBD1 15 TGTGCCAGCAGCTTAGTAGGGGACAGGGGGCATGAGCAGTTCTTC CASSLVGDRGHEQFF
TRBJ2-3 - TRBV11-1 TRBD2 14 TGTGCCAGCAGCCGTCCGGGGGGACGGGATACGCAGTATTTT CASSRPGGRDTQYF
TRBJ1-2 - TRBV5-1 - 14 TGCGCCAGCAGGTTCTTTGAGGGGGACTATGGCTACACCTTC CASRFFEGDYGYTF
TRBJ1-2 - TRBV2 TRBD1 15 TGTGCCAGCAGTGCAGGTCTGGGACAGGGGCATGGCTACACCTTC CASSAGLGQGHGYTF
TRBJ1-2 - TRBV30 - 13 TGTGCCGGCGACAGGTCATCCAACTATGGCTACACCTTC CAGDRSSNYGYTF
TRBJ2-5 - TRBV5-1 - 15 TGCGCCAGCAGCCGCATACCGACGAGGCAAGAGACCCAGTACTTC CASSRIPTRQETQYF
TRBJ2-7 - TRBV2 TRBD2 19 TGTGCCAGCCTACGAGGGGTTAAGGTCACTAGCGGGAGGGCGTACGAGCAGTACTTC CASLRGVKVTSGRAYEQYF
TRBJ2-1 - TRBV5-4 TRBD1 15 TGTGCCAGCAGAAAGACAGGGCTCTCCTACAATGAGCAGTTCTTC CASRKTGLSYNEQFF
TRBJ2-7 - TRBV13 TRBD2 15 TGTGCCAGCAGCTCGGGACTAGCGGGAGCGGGTGAGCAGTACTTC CASSSGLAGAGEQYF
TRBJ2-1 - TRBV11-2 - 15 TGTGCCAGCAGCTTACAGGGGTCAAACTACAATGAGCAGTTCTTC CASSLQGSNYNEQFF
TRBJ2-5 - TRBV28 - 14 TGTGCCAGCCAACCGACAGGCCGTGGTGGGACCCAGTACTTC CASQPTGRGGTQYF
TRBJ1-1 - TRBV5-6 - 12 TGTGCCAGCAGCCTAAACACGCAGAGGCGTTTCTTT CASSLNTQRRFF
TRBJ2-7 - TRBV2 TRBD1 13 TGTGCCAGACTGAGGACAGGGGAGAGGGGGCAGTACTTC CARLRTGERGQYF
TRBJ2-5 - TRBV11-2 - 12 TGTGCCAGCAGCTTAACGAGGGAGACCCAGTACTTC CASSLTRETQYF
TRBJ1-1 - TRBV5-1 - 13 TGCGCCAGCAGCTACCCCAGCGGGGGTGAAGCTTTCTTT CASSYPSGGEAFF
TRBJ2-7 - TRBV5-6 TRBD2 15 TGTGCCAGCAGCTTCCAGGGCGGGGGGGGTTACGAGCAGTACTTC CASSFQGGGGYEQYF
TRBJ2-2 - TRBV5-1 TRBD1 17 TGCGCCAGCAGCTCGAGTAGCGCGGGACAGGGACCCGGGGAGCTGTTTTTT CASSSSSAGQGPGELFF
TRBJ2-7 - TRBV29-1 TRBD1 13 TGCAGCGTCGAGGACAGGGGAGGGTCCGAGCAGTACTTC CSVEDRGGSEQYF
TRBJ2-7 few TRBV27 TRBD2 14 TGTGCCAGCAGTTCTCTAGCGGGCTCCTACGAGCAGTACTTC CASSSLAGSYEQYF
TRBJ2-3 - TRBV15 - 15 TGTGCCACCAGCAGAGATCTGCTAGCGTCAGATACGCAGTATTTT CATSRDLLASDTQYF
TRBJ1-2 - TRBV4-2 TRBD1 15 TGTGCCAGCAGCCGTATGCAGGGGGTTCGGTATGGCTACACCTTC CASSRMQGVRYGYTF
TRBJ2-3 - TRBV6-1 TRBD2 16 TGTGCCAGCAGTGAAGCGCTAGCGGGAGGGCCAGATACGCAGTATTTT CASSEALAGGPDTQYF
TRBJ1-3 - TRBV7-9 TRBD1 13 TGTGCCACCGGGACAGGGACTGGAAACACCATATATTTT CATGTGTGNTIYF